This TCR beta chain was retrieved from a study of shared clonotypes between healthy human individuals. The study's findings and limits: Of the naive CD4 clonotypes, about 5% were shared across a few donors.

Produced via immunoSEQ multiplex PCR; TCRdb's table is partial and in-frame only. The profile shows roughly 1 million clones, 75% to 80% of them singletons. Worth noting for this clone: The antigen remains undetermined.

The sample comprised memory CD4+ T cells from PBMCs. The subset: CD45RA-negative fraction. The receptor was derived from a man between 18 and 35 years old in good health. Some clones in this sample may be carry-over from other donors' samples.

CDR3 DNA: TGTGCCAGCAGTTTATTGGGGGGGGAGCAGTTCTTC. Translating it yields CASSLLGGEQFF. This sequence joins TRBV28 and TRBJ2-1, with 7 bases identical to TRBD2. V shed 1 base, J shed 10 bases, and the junction held 1 base outside the gene matches. The CDR3 has 12 amino acids. Germline assignment: CDR1 MDHEN and CDR2 SYDVKM.